This T cell receptor beta chain was sequenced for a study of T cells in Graves' hyperthyroidism and ophthalmopathy. Study-wide findings and caveats: Most thyroid clonotypes expanded above 0.001 were also detected in blood.

TCR beta CDR3 regions were amplified from RNA transcripts. During a first-round RT-PCR of the TCR CDR3, the HTBI primer set was used. TCRdb reanalysed the multiplex PCR reads using MiXCR and keeps one entry per CDR3 protein. The sample has hundreds of thousands of distinct CDR3 sequences; less than 25% are singletons. Germline-derived CDR1 and CDR2 are GTSNPN and SVGIG (reference sequence). V was trimmed by 4 bases and J by 5 bases, leaving 11 bases between them. The CDR3 contains 12 residues. The source of the PBMCs was over 8.5 ml of fresh peripheral blood. This clonotype was detected ten times or more. Its antigen remains unknown.

The sequenced material came from blood. The TCR originated in a man aged 25-45 years with Graves' ophthalmopathy. The rearrangement links TRBV30 to TRBJ1-1, with D perhaps matching TRBD1 (5 bases). Here the CDR3 reads CAWTGDGTEAFF. The CDR3, as DNA: TGTGCCTGGACCGGGGACGGTACTGAAGCTTTCTTT.